The 17 T cell receptor beta chains below all came from one sample that was sequenced in a study of blood T cell repertoires in COVID-19. Only in-frame clones appear in the TCRdb table, and some are missing; sequencing was by immunoSEQ multiplex PCR. The table lists roughly 360,000 clones, around nine tenths of them singletons, with roughly 0.97% in the top ten. What was sequenced was PBMCs or T cells enriched from blood (not recorded which). All receptors come from a woman in her twenties or thirties with acute COVID-19.

The CDR3 region is CASSQEFRGDYGYTF. DNA for the CDR3: TGTGCCAGCAGCCAAGAATTCAGGGGGGACTATGGCTACACCTTC. V gene TRBV3-1 (or the pseudogene TRBV3-2) combines with J gene TRBJ1-2; 7 nucleotides line up with TRBD1. The CDR3 is 15 residues long. Germline V CDR1 and CDR2: LGHDT, YNNKEL (reference sequence). V trimming: 0 bases; J trimming: 3 bases; junction bases outside the gene matches: 4.

The rearrangement uses TRBV5-1 and TRBJ1-2, with no clear D. Trimming took 0 bases from V and 6 from J, leaving 9 bases between them. The CDR3 consists of 13 residues. Germline assignment: CDR1 SGHRS and CDR2 YFSETQ. The CDR3 region has the DNA TGCGCCAGCAGCTTGGCCTGGCAGGATGGCTACACCTTC. Its translation: CASSLAWQDGYTF.

The genes are TRBV24-1 and TRBJ2-2, with 7 bases identical to TRBD1. CDR3 length equals 16 residues. Losses at the gene ends were 4 bases for V and 3 bases for J; bases not matched to a gene: 7. Germline V gene lookup returns CDR1 KGHDR and CDR2 SFDVKD. The CDR3 here is CATSDPTGIDTGELFF. The DNA for the CDR3 is TGTGCCACCAGTGACCCGACAGGGATCGACACCGGGGAGCTGTTTTTT.

The chain recombines TRBV2 with TRBJ1-6, with TRBD1 identical over 8 bases. The CDR3 totals 17 residues. Per germline, CDR1 SNHLY and CDR2 FYNNEI. With V trimmed by 6 bases and J by 4 bases, 11 bases remained unmatched. The CDR3 nucleotides read TGTGCCAGCAGGTCCGGACAGGGCCTAAGTTATAATTCACCCCTCCACTTT. It yields the protein CASRSGQGLSYNSPLHF.

V is TRBV3-1 (or the pseudogene TRBV3-2) and J is TRBJ1-2, with 12 bases aligning to TRBD1. This CDR3 comprises 14 residues. The junction had 5 bases not matched to a gene; V was cut back by 4 bases and J by 8 bases. CDR1 is LGHDT, CDR2 YNNKEL, per germline (reference sequence). CDR3 region: CASSPGQGAFGYTF. The CDR3 nucleotides read TGTGCCAGCAGCCCGGGACAGGGGGCGTTCGGCTACACCTTC.

The table lists this clone with a count of one. The chain joins TRBV18 to TRBJ2-7; a possible D gene is TRBD2 (5 bases). The CDR3 runs to 15 residues. Trimming removed 2 bases at V and 2 bases at J, with 13 bases between. CDR1 and CDR2 (germline): KGHSH, LQKENI. This CDR3 reads CASSPGIARTYEQYF. CDR3 bases: TGTGCCAGCTCACCAGGGATAGCGAGGACCTACGAGCAGTACTTC.

The J gene is TRBJ2-2, the V gene TRBV6-1, with D unresolved. This CDR3 spans 13 amino acids. The V gene's germline CDR1 is MNHNS and CDR2 SASEGT. The V gene lost 3 bases and the J gene lost 6 bases, with 8 bases spanning the gap. The CDR3 region is CASSEYVAGELFF. CDR3 coding DNA: TGTGCCAGCAGTGAGTATGTTGCCGGGGAGCTGTTTTTT.

The CDR3 region is CASSSRDTYSYGYTF. In DNA, the CDR3 is TGCGCCAGCAGCTCCCGGGACACCTATTCCTATGGCTACACCTTC. This chain uses TRBV5-1 with TRBJ1-2; perhaps TRBD1 as D (6 bases). This CDR3 contains 15 residues. Germline CDR1 SGHRS, CDR2 YFSETQ. The ends were cut back, 3 bases at V and 4 bases at J, with 16 bases in the middle.

The sample holds many counts of this clone. The rearrangement links TRBV6-1 to TRBJ2-1; D is unclear. Trimming removed 1 base from V and 0 bases from J, with 10 bases in between. The germline V gene encodes CDR1 MNHNS and CDR2 SASEGT. The CDR3 is 16 amino acids. The CDR3 here is CASSEENGSSYNEQFF. The DNA for the CDR3 is TGTGCCAGCAGTGAAGAAAACGGTAGCTCCTACAATGAGCAGTTCTTC.

The genes are TRBV7-8 and TRBJ1-6; TRBD1 agrees at 7 bases. This CDR3 has 14 amino acids. V was clipped by 7 bases and J by 7 bases; unmatched bases: 7. The germline V gene has CDR1 SGHVS and CDR2 FQNEAQ. The CDR3 spells CASNTGQANSPLHF. As DNA, the CDR3 is TGTGCCAGCAACACAGGACAGGCGAATTCACCCCTCCACTTT. Using reference TRBV7-8 and TRBJ1-6 for the parts outside the CDR3, the full variable domain is GAGVSQSPRYKVAKRGQDVALRCDPISGHVSLFWYQQALGQGPEFLTYFQNEAQLDKSGLPSDRFFAERPEGSVSTLKIQRTQQEDSAVYLCASNTGQANSPLHFGNGTRLTVT.

This chain joins TRBV5-1 and TRBJ2-1; tentatively, D is TRBD1 (6 bases). Germline V gives CDR1 SGHRS, CDR2 YFSETQ. Trimming took off 3 bases at V and 7 bases at J, with 17 bases between the two ends. The length of the CDR3 is 15 residues. The CDR3 DNA reads as TGCGCCAGCAGCTCCGAAGGGGGTAGTATTAATGAGCAGTTCTTC. This gives the protein CASSSEGGSINEQFF.

V and J are TRBV18 and TRBJ1-6; no firm D call. Trimming pared 3 bases from V and 7 bases from J, leaving 13 bases between. CDR3 length: 15 residues. Germline CDR1 is KGHSH and CDR2 is LQKENI. The CDR3 loop reads CASSPQDGSNSPLHF. The CDR3 region has the DNA TGTGCCAGCTCACCCCAAGACGGGTCAAATTCACCCCTCCACTTT.

This clone was picked up one time. The chain employs TRBV7-9 and TRBJ2-7, with D unresolved. The germline CDR1 and CDR2 sequences are SEHNR and FQNEAQ (reference sequence). This CDR3 has 12 residues. Trimming took off 5 bases at V and 7 bases at J, with 12 bases between the two ends. The CDR3 bases are TGTGCCAGCAGCCCAAGCAAACTAGAGCAGTACTTC. Protein sequence: CASSPSKLEQYF.

The chain combines TRBV7-3 with TRBJ2-7; TRBD1 might be the D (5 bases). The CDR3 is 15 amino acids. CDR1 SGHTA and CDR2 FQGTGA come from the germline V gene. The V end lost 5 bases, the J end lost 7 bases, and 21 bases lay between the germline ends. This CDR3 reads CASSPDDRFPEEQYF. The CDR3 DNA is TGTGCCAGCAGCCCTGACGACAGATTCCCTGAGGAGCAGTACTTC.

The chain has TRBV27 and TRBJ1-2, with 7 bases identical to TRBD1. Germline CDR1 reads MNHEY; CDR2 reads SMNVEV (reference sequence). The J segment lost 7 bases and the V segment lost 5 bases, leaving 13 bases of the junction unmatched. CDR3 length: 15 residues. CDR3 in DNA: TGTGCCAGCAGTCACAGGGGATCTGGCGGCGGTGGCTACACCTTC. Amino acid sequence: CASSHRGSGGGGYTF.

J is TRBJ2-1 and V is TRBV12-5; D gene uncertain. V was cut by 0 bases and J by 10 bases, with 7 bases left in between. The CDR3 loop spans 12 amino acids. Germline CDR1 reads LGHNT; CDR2 reads FRNRAP. This chain's CDR3 is CASGLVLWEQFF. CDR3 bases: TGTGCTAGTGGTTTGGTACTCTGGGAGCAGTTCTTC.

This chain connects TRBV18 to TRBJ1-5, with a weak D call TRBD1 (5 bases). The V gene's germline CDR1 is KGHSH and CDR2 LQKENI. V was clipped by 2 bases and J by 2 bases, with 13 bases between them. CDR3 length: 16 amino acids. The CDR3 protein is CASSPSGTPGNQPQHF. In DNA, the CDR3 is TGTGCCAGCTCACCAAGCGGGACCCCAGGCAATCAGCCCCAGCATTTT.